This TCR beta chain was captured by sequencing in a study of response to subunit inactivated influenza vaccine (dated by TCRdb to 2016 to 2019). For the study in its entirety: To follow how T cells responded to a trivalent subunit inactivated influenza vaccine, the researchers relied on deep quantitative profiling of the T cell receptor repertoire. Beyond this particular receptor, the publication reports: According to the authors, only a limited number of new T cells may be recruited by each seasonal influenza vaccination.

On this clonotype: Its target antigen remains unknown. No per-base quality is available; no much larger clone lies one base away.

Library construction relied on RT-PCR. The reads were generated on an Illumina HiSeq 2500. Through fastp at Q25 and MiXCR, TCRdb rebuilt clones from the public reads, retaining in-frame beta chains. Each record represents a unique CDR3 protein, reported with the most common genes and DNA among its rows. The sample contains hundreds of thousands of distinct CDR3 sequences, 14% of them found a single time. Of the sample, 7.5% to 8% is held by the ten largest clones. Ends trimmed: V by 11 bases, J by 6 bases; bases unmatched to a gene: 8. Spanning cysteine to phenylalanine, the CDR3 consists of 14 amino acids. The sequence is cut down to CDR3 DNA, 42 bases in frame from base 1. CDR1 SNHLY and CDR2 FYNNEI are derived from the germline V gene.

The sample was PBMCs from blood, taken approximately 15 days before vaccination. This clonotype originated in a man aged 45-65 years who received an inactivated influenza vaccine. Donor details come from another sample of the same person, matched by shared clones. The sequence joins TRBV2 to TRBJ2-3; 13 bases in the middle match TRBD2. The CDR3 protein sequence reads: CAGALAGGIDTQYF. The DNA sequence reads TGTGCCGGAGCACTAGCGGGGGGGATCGATACGCAGTATTTT.